The 29 T cell receptor beta chains below were found in one sample sequenced in a study of T cells after yellow fever vaccination. TCRdb called the 5' RACE reads again in MiXCR, with one record for every CDR3 protein. Altogether some 550,000 distinct CDR3 sequences are present, less than 20% being singletons, with the ten largest covering 13% to 15%. The sequences come from PBMCs, collected 15 days after the yellow fever booster vaccination. These receptor sequences come from a man in his thirties or forties who received the YFV17D yellow fever vaccine.

This clonotype was observed a handful of times. The chain employs TRBV5-1 and TRBJ2-7; D is unclear. This CDR3 comprises 13 residues. Trimming shortened V by 4 bases and J by 3 bases, and 11 bases separated the two germline ends. CDR1 SGHRS and CDR2 YFSETQ come from the germline V gene. The CDR3 loop is CASSLRLFYEQYF. In nucleotides, the CDR3 is TGCGCCAGCAGCCTGCGGCTCTTCTACGAGCAGTACTTC.

This clonotype was seen only a few times. V usage is TRBV5-1 and J usage is TRBJ2-1, with unresolved D. The CDR3 sequence is 11 residues long. V was trimmed by 3 bases and J by 12 bases, leaving 10 bases between them. From germline, CDR1 is SGHRS and CDR2 YFSETQ. CDR3 bases: TGCGCCAGCAGCTCCCGGTTCGTGCAGTTCTTC. Translating gives CASSSRFVQFF.

This clonotype was recorded a few times. The chain has TRBV20-1 and TRBJ2-1; D is unclear. CDR1 and CDR2 from the germline V gene are DFQATT and SNEGSKA (reference sequence). The CDR3 has 11 residues. V lost 5 bases to trimming and J lost 4 bases, with 6 bases between them. The CDR3 reads CSAPRYNEQFF. The CDR3 nucleotides are TGCAGTGCTCCAAGGTACAATGAGCAGTTCTTC.

This clonotype was counted only a few times. The gene calls are TRBV12-3 or TRBV12-4 and TRBJ2-2; no clear D gene. There are 14 residues in the CDR3. Trimming removed 7 bases at V and 7 bases at J, with 16 bases between. CDR3 sequence reads: CASNSLIGNGELFF. In DNA form, the CDR3 reads TGTGCCAGCAACAGTTTAATAGGGAACGGGGAGCTGTTTTTT.

The rearrangement links TRBV7-9 to TRBJ2-5, with D possibly TRBD2 on 6 matching bases. CDR3 length equals 14 residues. V was shortened by 4 bases and J by 5 bases, with 14 bases between the two germline ends. Germline CDR1 reads SEHNR; CDR2 reads FQNEAQ (reference sequence). DNA for the CDR3: TGTGCCAGCAGCTCAGGGAGGAGGGTGGAGACCCAGTACTTC. As protein: CASSSGRRVETQYF.

A few counts support this clonotype. This chain links TRBV2 with TRBJ2-5; D is perhaps TRBD1 (6 bases). V lost 3 bases to trimming and J lost 3 bases, with 11 bases between them. Germline V gene lookup returns CDR1 SNHLY and CDR2 FYNNEI. This CDR3 is 14 amino acids long. CDR3 region: CASSDPRTEETQYF. DNA of the CDR3: TGTGCCAGCAGTGACCCCAGGACAGAAGAGACCCAGTACTTC.

The chain employs TRBV9 and TRBJ2-7; 7 nucleotides line up with TRBD2. After removal of 5 bases from V and 3 bases from J, the junction contained 11 bases not matched to a gene. Germline V gene lookup returns CDR1 SGDLS and CDR2 YYNGEE. This CDR3 comprises 15 residues. Written as DNA, the CDR3 is TGTGCCAGCAGGAGGGGCCGGGACTACCACTACGAGCAGTACTTC. Translated, it gives CASRRGRDYHYEQYF. The whole variable domain, filled in from reference TRBV9 and TRBJ2-7, reads DSGVTQTPKHLITATGQRVTLRCSPRSGDLSVYWYQQSLDQGLQFLIQYYNGEERAKGNILERFSAQQFPDLHSELNLSSLELGDSALYFCASRRGRDYHYEQYFGPGTRLTVT.

V and J are TRBV20-1 and TRBJ2-2; 10 nucleotides match TRBD2. With V trimmed by 5 bases and J by 3 bases, 12 bases remained unmatched. Germline CDR1 and CDR2: DFQATT and SNEGSKA (reference sequence). The CDR3 has 17 residues. The CDR3 region has the DNA TGCAGTGCTGTCAGCCTAGCGGGAGTCGAGGACACCGGGGAGCTGTTTTTT. Its translation is CSAVSLAGVEDTGELFF.

This clonotype was counted a few times. The V call is TRBV7-2, the J call TRBJ2-2; D possibly corresponds to TRBD1 (6 bases). Per germline, CDR1 SGHTA and CDR2 FQGNSA. The CDR3 consists of 14 residues. The V end was cut by 3 bases, the J end by 7 bases, with 12 bases between. Here the CDR3 DNA reads TGTGCCAGCAGCTTCTCAGGGGTCAGCGGGGAGCTGTTTTTT. The encoded protein is CASSFSGVSGELFF.

The chain couples TRBV7-2 to TRBJ2-3, with a tentative D call TRBD2 (5 bases). This CDR3 comprises 16 residues. Trimming pared 1 base from V and 5 bases from J, leaving 16 bases between. Germline CDR1 is SGHTA and CDR2 is FQGNSA. The CDR3 DNA reads TGTGCCAGCAGCTTAGGTGTAGGCGAACGGGGAGATACGCAGTATTTT. As protein: CASSLGVGERGDTQYF.

This chain uses TRBV18 with TRBJ1-1; TRBD1 is a possible D gene (5 bases). The CDR3 has 13 residues. V was trimmed by 1 base and J by 11 bases, leaving 14 bases between them. The germline CDR1 and CDR2 sequences are KGHSH and LQKENI. The CDR3 DNA is TGTGCCAGCTCACCACAGGGCCCGGGGGAGGCTTTCTTT. Amino acids: CASSPQGPGEAFF. Supplemented by reference TRBV18 and TRBJ1-1, the full variable domain reads NAGVMQNPRHLVRRRGQEARLRCSPMKGHSHVYWYRQLPEEGLKFMVYLQKENIIDESGMPKERFSAEFPKEGPSILRIQQVVRGDSAAYFCASSPQGPGEAFFGQGTRLTVV.

The rearrangement joins TRBV20-1 to TRBJ2-7; D gene unclear. Per germline, CDR1 DFQATT and CDR2 SNEGSKA (reference sequence). Trimming took 0 bases from V and 1 from J, leaving 19 bases between them. The CDR3 runs 17 residues. In DNA, the CDR3 is TGCAGTGCTAGAGATCTTCGGCCCGACCGAAATTCCTACGAGCAGTACTTC. It encodes CSARDLRPDRNSYEQYF.

This clonotype was seen only a few times. V is TRBV6-1 and J is TRBJ2-2; tentatively, D is TRBD2 (6 bases). Germline loops: CDR1 MNHNS, CDR2 SASEGT. V lost 6 bases to trimming and J lost 3 bases, with 14 bases between them. CDR3 length: 15 amino acids. The CDR3 loop reads CASSGQRVDTGELFF. CDR3 DNA sequence: TGTGCCAGCAGCGGCCAGCGGGTGGACACCGGGGAGCTGTTTTTT.

This clonotype was counted between two and nine times. The gene calls are TRBV19 and TRBJ2-1; D uncertain. Trimming left V 8 bases short and J 5 bases short, with 13 bases between. CDR1 is LNHDA and CDR2 is SQIVND in the germline V gene (reference sequence). The CDR3 is made up of 13 amino acids. CDR3 protein: CASGIGLDNEQFF. The CDR3 DNA is TGTGCCAGTGGCATCGGGTTAGACAATGAGCAGTTCTTC.

This clonotype was seen only a few times. The CDR3: CASSSRGGAYNEQFF. The CDR3 DNA reads as TGTGCCAGCAGTTCTAGGGGGGGGGCTTACAATGAGCAGTTCTTC. The chain has TRBV12-3 or TRBV12-4 and TRBJ2-1; D is perhaps TRBD2 (7 bases). This CDR3 comprises 15 residues. V was shortened by 4 bases and J by 4 bases, with 14 bases between the two germline ends.

This clonotype was picked up a small number of times. CDR3 sequence: CASSESTSVGGPDGEQYF. CDR3 in DNA: TGCGCCAGCAGTGAGTCGACATCGGTGGGAGGGCCCGATGGGGAGCAGTACTTC. The chain links TRBV10-2 to TRBJ2-7; TRBD2 matches at 7 bases. The germline V gene encodes CDR1 WSHSY and CDR2 SAAADI. V trimming: 0 bases; J trimming: 7 bases; junction bases outside the gene matches: 18. The CDR3 runs 18 residues.

This sequence joins TRBV7-2 and TRBJ2-6; D is ambiguous. This CDR3 contains 17 residues. Germline V gene sequence: CDR1 SGHTA, CDR2 FQGNSA. Trimming shortened V by 4 bases and J by 0 bases, and 13 bases separated the two germline ends. For the CDR3, the DNA is TGTGCCAGCAGCTCACTGACATCGTTCTCTGGGGCCAACGTCCTGACTTTC. Its protein is CASSSLTSFSGANVLTF.

V usage is TRBV7-2 and J usage is TRBJ2-2; TRBD1 agrees at 7 bases. V trimming: 6 bases; J trimming: 0 bases; junction bases outside the gene matches: 7. Germline CDR1 reads SGHTA; CDR2 reads FQGNSA. The CDR3 runs 16 residues. The CDR3 here is CASRRQGRTNTGELFF. CDR3 nucleotides: TGTGCCAGCAGACGACAGGGTCGGACGAACACCGGGGAGCTGTTTTTT.

The chain employs TRBV5-4 and TRBJ2-5, with 7 nucleotides matching TRBD2. The CDR3 spans 16 residues. With V trimmed by 0 bases and J by 3 bases, 8 bases remained unmatched. CDR1 is SGHNT and CDR2 is YYREEE in the germline V gene (reference sequence). In nucleotides, the CDR3 is TGTGCCAGCAGCTTGGGCGGGAGAGGCTCCGAAGAGACCCAGTACTTC. Amino acid sequence: CASSLGGRGSEETQYF.

This clonotype was seen a few times. The chain combines TRBV7-3 with TRBJ2-2; 10 bases are a match to TRBD1. V lost 5 bases and J lost 4; bases outside the gene matches: 7. The CDR3 sequence is 16 residues long. Germline V lookup: CDR1 SGHTA, CDR2 FQGTGA. The CDR3 DNA follows: TGTGCCAGCAGCAAGACAGGGGGCCCGGGCACCGGGGAGCTGTTTTTT. The encoded protein is CASSKTGGPGTGELFF. The complete variable domain, with remaining parts taken from reference TRBV7-3 and TRBJ2-2, reads GAGVSQTPSNKVTEKGKYVELRCDPISGHTALYWYRQSLGQGPEFLIYFQGTGAADDSGLPNDRFFAVRPEGSVSTLKIQRTERGDSAVYLCASSKTGGPGTGELFFGEGSRLTVL.

This clonotype was recorded a few times. The chain joins TRBV7-2 to TRBJ2-2; the D gene is possibly TRBD1 (5 bases). V gave up 4 bases and J gave up 1 base, with 13 bases separating them. Germline-derived CDR1 and CDR2 are SGHTA and FQGNSA. There are 16 residues in the CDR3. CDR3 nucleotide sequence: TGTGCCAGCAGCTCCGTCGGACAACAGAACACCGGGGAGCTGTTTTTT. Its translation: CASSSVGQQNTGELFF.

This clonotype has ten or more counts. The rearrangement links TRBV7-9 to TRBJ2-2; 9 bases line up with TRBD2. Germline lookup yields CDR1 SEHNR and CDR2 FQNEAQ (reference sequence). V dropped 5 bases and J dropped 1; count of bases not matched to a gene: 2. The CDR3 has 15 amino acids. Here the CDR3 reads CASSPAGGNTGELFF. In DNA, the CDR3 is TGTGCCAGCAGCCCAGCGGGAGGGAACACCGGGGAGCTGTTTTTT.

J is TRBJ2-1 and V is TRBV20-1; 8 positions agree with TRBD2. CDR3 size: 15 residues. Germline V gene sequence: CDR1 DFQATT, CDR2 SNEGSKA (reference sequence). The CDR3 is CSGEGGTSGYNEQFF. The CDR3 nucleotides are TGCAGCGGGGAGGGAGGAACTAGCGGTTACAATGAGCAGTTCTTC.

The chain recombines TRBV12-3 or TRBV12-4 with TRBJ1-3, with D possibly being TRBD1 (5 bases). The CDR3 is made up of 15 amino acids. V lost 2 bases and J lost 2, with 10 bases in between. The CDR3 region is CASSLLQGPGNTIYF. In DNA form, the CDR3 reads TGTGCCAGCAGTTTACTGCAGGGCCCTGGAAACACCATATATTTT.

The chain uses TRBV5-5 and TRBJ2-3, with D perhaps TRBD2 (6 bases). From germline, CDR1 is SGHKS and CDR2 YYEKEE (reference sequence). This CDR3 has 16 amino acids. Trimming shortened V by 3 bases and J by 0 bases, and 14 bases separated the two germline ends. CDR3 amino acids: CASSSGAEPSTDTQYF. The CDR3 coding sequence is TGTGCCAGCAGCTCGGGAGCGGAGCCTAGCACAGATACGCAGTATTTT.

This chain connects TRBV6-1 to TRBJ2-2; possibly TRBD1 or TRBD2 for D (6 bases each). There are 17 residues in the CDR3. Trimming shortened V by 5 bases and J by 6 bases, and 22 bases separated the two germline ends. Germline CDR1 is MNHNS and CDR2 is SASEGT. The CDR3 coding sequence is TGTGCCAGCAGTCGCACCGGACCCTCACGGGGGCCCGGGGAGCTGTTTTTT. It specifies CASSRTGPSRGPGELFF.

The rearrangement joins TRBV10-3 to TRBJ2-2; D possibly corresponds to TRBD1 (6 bases). This CDR3 comprises 16 residues. CDR1 ENHRY and CDR2 SYGVKD come from the germline V gene. Between the trimmed V and J ends, which lost 11 bases and 1 base, there was a span of 20 bases. The CDR3 region has the DNA TGTGCCGTATCACAGGGTTACGGGAAGAACACCGGGGAGCTGTTTTTT. This codes for CAVSQGYGKNTGELFF.

J is TRBJ2-1 and V is TRBV6-2 or TRBV6-3; D remains unclear. Trimming left V 4 bases short and J 5 bases short, with 18 bases between. The CDR3 is 16 residues long. CDR1 and CDR2 (germline): MNHEY, SVGEGT. CDR3 DNA sequence: TGTGCCAGCAGTTCGATCATGATGAGCTGGGACAATGAGCAGTTCTTC. It translates to CASSSIMMSWDNEQFF.

This clonotype has more than one count but fewer than ten. The chain employs TRBV7-9 and TRBJ2-7, with a possible D match to TRBD2 (6 bases). Deletions cut 10 bases from V and 0 bases from J, with 22 bases between. This CDR3 spans 16 amino acids. Germline loops: CDR1 SEHNR, CDR2 FQNEAQ (reference sequence). The CDR3 loop reads CATARISGGSSYEQYF. In nucleotides, the CDR3 is TGTGCCACCGCACGGATTAGCGGAGGCAGCTCCTACGAGCAGTACTTC.